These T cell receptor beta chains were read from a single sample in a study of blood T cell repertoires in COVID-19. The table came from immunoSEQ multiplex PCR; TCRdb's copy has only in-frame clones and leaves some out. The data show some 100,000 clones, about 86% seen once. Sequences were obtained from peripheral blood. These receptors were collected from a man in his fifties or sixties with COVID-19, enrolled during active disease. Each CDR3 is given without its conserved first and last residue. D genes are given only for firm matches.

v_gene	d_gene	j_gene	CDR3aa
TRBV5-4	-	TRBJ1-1	ASSLGQENTEAF
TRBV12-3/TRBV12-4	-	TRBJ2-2	ASSGTYTGELF
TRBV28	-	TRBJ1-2	ASNRGAAYGYT
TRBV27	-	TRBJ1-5	ASSPEGEWSNQPQH
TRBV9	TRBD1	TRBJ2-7	ASSAGTAGYEQY
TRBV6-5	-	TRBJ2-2	ASSYRGTNTGELF
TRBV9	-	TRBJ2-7	ASSVDGRNYEQY
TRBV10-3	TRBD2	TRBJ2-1	AIAQTSGGANEQF
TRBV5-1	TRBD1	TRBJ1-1	ASRPVTGGVTEAF
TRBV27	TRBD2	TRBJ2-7	ASSPTSGAIDEQY
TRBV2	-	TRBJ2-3	ASAGQDTQY
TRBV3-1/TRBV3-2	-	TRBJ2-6	ASSHPGGVSGANVLT
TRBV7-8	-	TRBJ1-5	ASSPGMGNQPQH
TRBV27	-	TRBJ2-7	ASSSQLETRYEQY
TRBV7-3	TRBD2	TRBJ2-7	ASSLTGKRGPSYEQY
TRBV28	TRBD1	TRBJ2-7	ASRPGQGYEQY
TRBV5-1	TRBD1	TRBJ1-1	ASSLGQTNTEAF
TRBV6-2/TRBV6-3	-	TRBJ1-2	ASSLGVKYGYT
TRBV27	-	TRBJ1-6	ASSEGSGAYNSPLH
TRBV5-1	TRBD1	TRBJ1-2	ASSLGSLGQGASNYGYT
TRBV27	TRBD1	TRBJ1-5	ASTSRQGQPQH
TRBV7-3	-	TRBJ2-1	ASSSGRSSYNEQF
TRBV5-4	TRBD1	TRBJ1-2	ASSSRDRGRVLTDGYT
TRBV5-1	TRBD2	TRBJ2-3	ASRKGAGGADTQY
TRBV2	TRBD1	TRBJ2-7	ASIGAGGMYEQY
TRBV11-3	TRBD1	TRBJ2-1	ASSIDRGPHNEQF
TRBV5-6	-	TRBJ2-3	ASSRKYFRGTDTQY
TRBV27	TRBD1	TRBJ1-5	ASSFGTGSQPQH
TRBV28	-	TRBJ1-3	ASRGTGNTIY
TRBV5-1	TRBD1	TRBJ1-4	ASSPGQGTTNEKLF
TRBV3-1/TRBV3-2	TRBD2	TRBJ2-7	ASSQVRLAGERRYEQY
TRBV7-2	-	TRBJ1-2	ASSPQTGDGYT
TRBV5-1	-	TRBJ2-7	ASSPKFSDTYEQY
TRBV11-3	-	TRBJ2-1	ASSFDGLPYNEQF
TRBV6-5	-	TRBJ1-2	ASSRGDYGYT
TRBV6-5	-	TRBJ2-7	ASSPIGFSEQY
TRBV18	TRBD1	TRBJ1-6	ASSRRTGMDSPLH
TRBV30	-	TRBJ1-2	AWSVENRNYGYT
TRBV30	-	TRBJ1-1	ACLRGTPEAF
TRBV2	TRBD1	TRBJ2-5	ASSVQGAWETQY
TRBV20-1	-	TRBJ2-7	SASRDNYEQY
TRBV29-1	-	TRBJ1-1	SGGTLGTEAF
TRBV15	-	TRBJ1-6	ATSRDRDSYNSPLH
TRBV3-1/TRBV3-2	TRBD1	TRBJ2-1	ASSRPDRANNEQF
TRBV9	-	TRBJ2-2	ATSRVAAGELF
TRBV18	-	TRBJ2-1	ASSNRNTLVNEQF
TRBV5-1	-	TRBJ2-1	ASSLLGPEENNEQF
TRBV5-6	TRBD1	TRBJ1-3	ASRSDRGFGGNTIY
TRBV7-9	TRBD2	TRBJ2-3	ASSFAPGLAVDTQY
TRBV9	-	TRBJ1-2	ASSGGVYGYT
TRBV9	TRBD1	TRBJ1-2	ASSVSPGEGGGYT
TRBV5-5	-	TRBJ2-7	ASSLLQGKNEQY
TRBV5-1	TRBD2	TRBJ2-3	ASSLPRTSGGYEDTQY
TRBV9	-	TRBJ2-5	ASSVSGAGALTETQY
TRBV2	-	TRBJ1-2	ASSDNREIYGYT